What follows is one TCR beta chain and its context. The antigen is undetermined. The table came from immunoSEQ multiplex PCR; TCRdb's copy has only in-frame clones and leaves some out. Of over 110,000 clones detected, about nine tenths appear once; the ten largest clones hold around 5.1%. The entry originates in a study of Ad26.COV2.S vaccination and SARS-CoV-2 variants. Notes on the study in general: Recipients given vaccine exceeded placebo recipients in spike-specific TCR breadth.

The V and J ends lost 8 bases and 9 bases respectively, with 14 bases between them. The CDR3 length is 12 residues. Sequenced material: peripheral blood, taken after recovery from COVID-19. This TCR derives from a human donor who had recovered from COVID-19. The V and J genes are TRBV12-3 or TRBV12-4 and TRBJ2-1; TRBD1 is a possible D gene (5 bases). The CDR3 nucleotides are TGTGCCAGCCAGGAAGGGCAGGGTGAGCAGTTCTTC. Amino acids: CASQEGQGEQFF.